The next 14 T cell receptor beta chains were all read from a single sample in a study of blood T cell repertoires in COVID-19. Profiled with immunoSEQ multiplex PCR; TCRdb holds only in-frame clones, not every one. Of approximately 500,000 clones in the sample, 80% to 90% are singletons; the top ten hold 3% to 4%. Sequenced material: peripheral blood. These TCRs come from a human donor in a cohort sampled during active COVID-19.

The V and J genes are TRBV5-1 and TRBJ2-2; D is unclear. The CDR3 length is 14 residues. The ends were cut back, 6 bases at V and 1 base at J, with 10 bases in the middle. Germline loops: CDR1 SGHRS, CDR2 YFSETQ. CDR3 bases: TGCGCCAGCACCGGCGGCTTGAACACCGGGGAGCTGTTTTTT. Its protein product is CASTGGLNTGELFF.

This clone was picked up one time. V and J are TRBV6-5 and TRBJ1-3; D perhaps matches TRBD1 (5 bases). Trimming shortened V by 6 bases and J by 2 bases, and 14 bases separated the two germline ends. This CDR3 has 15 residues. Per germline, CDR1 MNHEY and CDR2 SVGAGI. CDR3 sequence reads: CASSRQGGPGNTIYF. The CDR3 DNA reads TGTGCCAGCAGCCGGCAGGGTGGCCCTGGAAACACCATATATTTT.

This clone was detected only a few times. The rearrangement links TRBV5-4 to TRBJ1-5, with 9 bases aligning to TRBD1. This CDR3 is built from 19 residues. Germline CDR1 and CDR2: SGHNT and YYREEE (reference sequence). The V and J ends lost 2 bases and 4 bases, in that order; junction bases with no gene match: 16. CDR3 amino acids: CASSFSGTGRTFRNQPQHF. CDR3 coding DNA: TGTGCCAGCAGCTTTAGTGGGACAGGGCGAACTTTTCGGAATCAGCCCCAGCATTTT.

The chain has TRBV27 and TRBJ1-5; perhaps TRBD1 as D (6 bases). From germline, CDR1 is MNHEY and CDR2 SMNVEV (reference sequence). Between the trimmed V and J ends, which lost 3 bases and 6 bases, there was a span of 12 bases. The CDR3 totals 14 residues. The CDR3 DNA is TGTGCCAGCAGTTTGTCCAGGGGCACTCAGCCCCAGCATTTT. Translated: CASSLSRGTQPQHF.

The chain links TRBV2 to TRBJ2-7, with no clear D. V lost 2 bases and J 2 bases, leaving 7 bases between the germline ends. CDR1 is SNHLY, CDR2 FYNNEI, per germline. The CDR3 has 13 residues. The CDR3 coding sequence is TGTGCCAGCAGTGAATACACAACCTACGAGCAGTACTTC. Translated, it gives CASSEYTTYEQYF.

The chain is built from TRBV5-1 and TRBJ2-4; TRBD1 agrees at 7 bases. The CDR3 sequence is 14 residues long. From germline, CDR1 is SGHRS and CDR2 YFSETQ. V shed 4 bases, J shed 9 bases, and the junction held 10 bases outside the gene matches. CDR3 residues: CASSKTGDRGIQYF. The CDR3 DNA reads as TGCGCCAGCAGCAAAACAGGGGATCGAGGCATTCAGTACTTC.

This clone was seen a few times. This sequence joins TRBV7-2 and TRBJ1-5; 7 nucleotides align to TRBD1. Per the germline V gene, CDR1 is SGHTA and CDR2 is FQGNSA. The CDR3 runs 15 residues. After removal of 5 bases from V and 0 bases from J, the junction contained 4 bases not matched to a gene. CDR3 sequence (DNA): TGTGCCAGCAGCCCAAGACAGGGTAGCAATCAGCCCCAGCATTTT. Residues: CASSPRQGSNQPQHF.

V and J are TRBV12-5 and TRBJ2-3; the match to TRBD1 covers 9 bases. The germline V gene has CDR1 LGHNT and CDR2 FRNRAP. V was clipped by 0 bases and J by 3 bases; unmatched bases: 7. This CDR3 contains 17 residues. In DNA form, the CDR3 reads TGTGCTAGTGGTTTGGTAAGGACAGGGGACTTAACAGATACGCAGTATTTT. Translating it yields CASGLVRTGDLTDTQYF.

The rearrangement uses TRBV7-3 and TRBJ2-7; 10 nucleotides line up with TRBD2. V lost 5 bases to trimming and J lost 5 bases; unmatched junction nucleotides: 6. CDR3 length: 14 residues. The germline V gene encodes CDR1 SGHTA and CDR2 FQGTGA. CDR3 sequence (DNA): TGTGCCAGCAGCGCAGCGGGGGGGAACCACGAGCAGTACTTC. Protein sequence: CASSAAGGNHEQYF.

This chain uses TRBV25-1 with TRBJ1-1; 11 bases are shared with TRBD1. The CDR3 is 17 residues long. The germline V gene encodes CDR1 MGHDK and CDR2 SYGVNS. V gave up 4 bases and J gave up 5 bases; unmatched junction bases: 12. The DNA for the CDR3 is TGTGCCAGCAGTGCCATCCGGGACAGGGGGACGGCGACTGAAGCTTTCTTT. This sequence encodes CASSAIRDRGTATEAFF. The full variable domain, its missing parts supplied by reference TRBV25-1 and TRBJ1-1, is EADIYQTPRYLVIGTGKKITLECSQTMGHDKMYWYQQDPGMELHLIHYSYGVNSTEKGDLSSESTVSRIRTEHFPLTLESARPSHTSQYLCASSAIRDRGTATEAFFGQGTRLTVV.

V is TRBV2 and J is TRBJ1-4, with 8 bases identical to TRBD1. The CDR3 consists of 15 residues. The germline V gene encodes CDR1 SNHLY and CDR2 FYNNEI. With 0 bases clipped from V and 10 bases from J, the junction kept 7 bases outside the gene matches. As DNA, the CDR3 is TGTGCCAGCAGTGAAGCGCGGCAGGGGGCGGGAAAACTGTTTTTT. This encodes CASSEARQGAGKLFF.

The V and J genes are TRBV6-2 or TRBV6-3 and TRBJ1-6; possibly TRBD1 for D (5 bases). Trimming cost V 5 bases and J 8 bases, with 19 bases left between them. Germline CDR1 is MNHEY and CDR2 is SVGEGT. This CDR3 comprises 16 residues. The CDR3 region is CASSPLGGAPDSPLHF. CDR3 in DNA: TGTGCCAGCAGTCCCCTTGGCGGGGCTCCCGATTCACCCCTCCACTTT.

Written as DNA, the CDR3 is TGTGCCACCAACGGACTAGCGGGAGACCCAGATACGCAGTATTTT. Translating gives CATNGLAGDPDTQYF. This chain joins TRBV24-1 and TRBJ2-3, with TRBD2 matching over 13 bases. The CDR3 consists of 15 residues. V trimming: 8 bases; J trimming: 4 bases; junction bases outside the gene matches: 5. The germline V gene has CDR1 KGHDR and CDR2 SFDVKD.

This chain links TRBV28 with TRBJ2-7; 9 bases are a match to TRBD1. J lost 2 bases, V lost 5 bases, and 4 bases had no gene match. This CDR3 is 14 amino acids long. The germline V gene has CDR1 MDHEN and CDR2 SYDVKM. CDR3: CASSRGQGPYEQYF. Written as DNA, the CDR3 is TGTGCCAGCAGTCGGGGACAGGGTCCCTACGAGCAGTACTTC.